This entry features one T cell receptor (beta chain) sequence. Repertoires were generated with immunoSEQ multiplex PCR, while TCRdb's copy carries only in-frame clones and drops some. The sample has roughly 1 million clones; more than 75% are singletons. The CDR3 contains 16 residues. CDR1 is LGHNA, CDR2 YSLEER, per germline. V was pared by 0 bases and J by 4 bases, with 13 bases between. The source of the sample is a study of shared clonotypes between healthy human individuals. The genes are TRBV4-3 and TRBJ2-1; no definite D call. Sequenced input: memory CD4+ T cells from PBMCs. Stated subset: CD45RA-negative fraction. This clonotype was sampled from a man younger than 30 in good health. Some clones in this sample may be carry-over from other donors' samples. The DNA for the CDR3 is TGCGCCAGCAGCCAAGAAGCTAGTCAACGGTACAATGAGCAGTTCTTC. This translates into CASSQEASQRYNEQFF.